This T cell receptor (beta chain) stems from a study of shared clonotypes between healthy human individuals (dated by TCRdb to 2018 to 2020). Describing the broader study: The cohort comprised a couple of women and three men aged 18 to 49 years. For each donor, CD4 naive and CD4 memory were each run on three plates, CD8 naive on two plates, and CD8 memory on one plate. Between about 0.9 and 9 billion PBMCs per donor were obtained by leukapheresis. To increase sequencing depth and limit assay-specific biases, different laboratories used diverse techniques to prepare libraries and sequence TCR repertoires. Blood TCR repertoires of 5 or 6 healthy adults were deeply sequenced to estimate repertoire size and the extent of clonotype sharing between individuals. Points the paper makes about the study in general: Naive subsets generally had larger estimated clonotype richness than memory subsets. Sharing across several donors was observed for approximately 5% of naive CD4, less than 4% of naive CD8, 2% to 2.5% of memory CD4, and about 0.4% of memory CD8 clonotypes. Compared with non-shared clonotypes, the clonotypes found in all four sorted-subset donors had higher generation probabilities. Sampling was restricted to blood, and TCR repertoires in tissue are likely to differ from TCR repertoires in blood. Pairwise subsampling led to the expectation that sequencing depth would affect the degree of clonotype sharing among donors. Rarefaction of sorted-subset datasets indicated incomplete sequencing despite the large sequencing depth. Because the study included only a small number of donors, the genetic and exposure-history diversity represented was limited.

Using the deep immunoSEQ assay, TCR CDR3 regions were amplified from genomic DNA by multiplex PCR. Genomic DNA extracted from each cell subset was distributed evenly over all wells of several immunoSEQ 96-well plates, and each plate served as one replicate. Each replicate PCR for sorted subsets received about 200 ng genomic DNA, equal to roughly 33,000 T cell genomes. Purified libraries were measured with a Qubit 3.0 fluorometer, size-checked on a Bioanalyzer 2100, and measured again with the KAPA Library Quantification kit. Every immunoSEQ 96-well plate was sequenced on a dedicated single-read 150-cycle Illumina NextSeq 550 flow cell. As for how the authors treated the data: Because only junctional sequences without quality scores were contained in the immunoSEQ output, filtering matching that applied to full-length reads could not be performed. Sequences were annotated with PyIR, a Python wrapper for IgBLAST v1.9, using IMGT germline references to assign V/J genes and CDR3. Any read was removed if the V/J assignment was weak (E-value above 1e-6), the CDR3 was missing, or the read contained stop codons, out-of-frame junctions, or ambiguous translated residues. V3J clonotypes were defined as sequences sharing the same inferred V gene, J gene, and CDR3 amino acid sequence. Percentage overlap between repertoires was computed as shared unique clonotypes divided by the size of the smaller repertoire. Three approaches were used to assess repertoire richness: RTK rarefaction, the Chao1 estimator, and Recon v2.1 estimates of unobserved clonotypes. For all TCRbeta clonotypes obtained by the gDNA method from a few donors, generation probabilities were computed with OLGA. TCRdb carries this immuneACCESS record with in-frame sequences only. Its versions omit some clonotypes, under half of them owing to an unresolved V gene in the studies checked, with the rest unexplained. V, J and clone size are taken as reported in that table, and D and trimming were inferred from the DNA itself. Counted in this sample were some 740,000 clones; over 90% of them appeared once. 24% of the sample is taken by the ten largest.

Its CDR3 holds 18 amino acids, cysteine through phenylalanine. Only the CDR3 part of the read is kept: 54 bases, read in frame from the first base. The germline V gene sets CDR1 to MNHNS and CDR2 to SASEGT. CD8 naive samples consisted of CD45RO-negative cells that were positively selected for CCR7, yielding a CD45RA+CCR7+ population without TemRA cells. Donors were healthy HIV-negative adults with no recently reported acute infections or vaccinations. Every donor was a Caucasian adult living in Nashville, Tennessee, USA. Blood was obtained by leukapheresis, after which PBMCs were separated by Ficoll-Histopaque density gradient centrifugation and cryopreserved in liquid nitrogen vapor phase. Purity and quantity of every magnetically sorted T cell population were checked by analytical flow cytometry. Genomic DNA was isolated from every sorted fraction and measured by UV absorbance on a Nanodrop 2000c.

Details on this clone: The antigen this receptor binds is unknown. The junction shows a germline mismatch at one end, possibly a read error.

In this chain, TRBV6-1 is recombined with TRBJ2-2; 11 bases in the middle match TRBD2. The source of this sequence is a man younger than 40 in good health. Source material: naive CD8+ T cells sorted from blood. The sample's cell subset or site label is to be understood as: CD45RA+CCR7+. The DNA sequence is as follows: TGTGCCAGCCGTGAATTTAGCGGGAGGGCCTCAGGAACCGGGGAGCTGTTTTTT. This sequence encodes CASREFSGRASGTGELFF.